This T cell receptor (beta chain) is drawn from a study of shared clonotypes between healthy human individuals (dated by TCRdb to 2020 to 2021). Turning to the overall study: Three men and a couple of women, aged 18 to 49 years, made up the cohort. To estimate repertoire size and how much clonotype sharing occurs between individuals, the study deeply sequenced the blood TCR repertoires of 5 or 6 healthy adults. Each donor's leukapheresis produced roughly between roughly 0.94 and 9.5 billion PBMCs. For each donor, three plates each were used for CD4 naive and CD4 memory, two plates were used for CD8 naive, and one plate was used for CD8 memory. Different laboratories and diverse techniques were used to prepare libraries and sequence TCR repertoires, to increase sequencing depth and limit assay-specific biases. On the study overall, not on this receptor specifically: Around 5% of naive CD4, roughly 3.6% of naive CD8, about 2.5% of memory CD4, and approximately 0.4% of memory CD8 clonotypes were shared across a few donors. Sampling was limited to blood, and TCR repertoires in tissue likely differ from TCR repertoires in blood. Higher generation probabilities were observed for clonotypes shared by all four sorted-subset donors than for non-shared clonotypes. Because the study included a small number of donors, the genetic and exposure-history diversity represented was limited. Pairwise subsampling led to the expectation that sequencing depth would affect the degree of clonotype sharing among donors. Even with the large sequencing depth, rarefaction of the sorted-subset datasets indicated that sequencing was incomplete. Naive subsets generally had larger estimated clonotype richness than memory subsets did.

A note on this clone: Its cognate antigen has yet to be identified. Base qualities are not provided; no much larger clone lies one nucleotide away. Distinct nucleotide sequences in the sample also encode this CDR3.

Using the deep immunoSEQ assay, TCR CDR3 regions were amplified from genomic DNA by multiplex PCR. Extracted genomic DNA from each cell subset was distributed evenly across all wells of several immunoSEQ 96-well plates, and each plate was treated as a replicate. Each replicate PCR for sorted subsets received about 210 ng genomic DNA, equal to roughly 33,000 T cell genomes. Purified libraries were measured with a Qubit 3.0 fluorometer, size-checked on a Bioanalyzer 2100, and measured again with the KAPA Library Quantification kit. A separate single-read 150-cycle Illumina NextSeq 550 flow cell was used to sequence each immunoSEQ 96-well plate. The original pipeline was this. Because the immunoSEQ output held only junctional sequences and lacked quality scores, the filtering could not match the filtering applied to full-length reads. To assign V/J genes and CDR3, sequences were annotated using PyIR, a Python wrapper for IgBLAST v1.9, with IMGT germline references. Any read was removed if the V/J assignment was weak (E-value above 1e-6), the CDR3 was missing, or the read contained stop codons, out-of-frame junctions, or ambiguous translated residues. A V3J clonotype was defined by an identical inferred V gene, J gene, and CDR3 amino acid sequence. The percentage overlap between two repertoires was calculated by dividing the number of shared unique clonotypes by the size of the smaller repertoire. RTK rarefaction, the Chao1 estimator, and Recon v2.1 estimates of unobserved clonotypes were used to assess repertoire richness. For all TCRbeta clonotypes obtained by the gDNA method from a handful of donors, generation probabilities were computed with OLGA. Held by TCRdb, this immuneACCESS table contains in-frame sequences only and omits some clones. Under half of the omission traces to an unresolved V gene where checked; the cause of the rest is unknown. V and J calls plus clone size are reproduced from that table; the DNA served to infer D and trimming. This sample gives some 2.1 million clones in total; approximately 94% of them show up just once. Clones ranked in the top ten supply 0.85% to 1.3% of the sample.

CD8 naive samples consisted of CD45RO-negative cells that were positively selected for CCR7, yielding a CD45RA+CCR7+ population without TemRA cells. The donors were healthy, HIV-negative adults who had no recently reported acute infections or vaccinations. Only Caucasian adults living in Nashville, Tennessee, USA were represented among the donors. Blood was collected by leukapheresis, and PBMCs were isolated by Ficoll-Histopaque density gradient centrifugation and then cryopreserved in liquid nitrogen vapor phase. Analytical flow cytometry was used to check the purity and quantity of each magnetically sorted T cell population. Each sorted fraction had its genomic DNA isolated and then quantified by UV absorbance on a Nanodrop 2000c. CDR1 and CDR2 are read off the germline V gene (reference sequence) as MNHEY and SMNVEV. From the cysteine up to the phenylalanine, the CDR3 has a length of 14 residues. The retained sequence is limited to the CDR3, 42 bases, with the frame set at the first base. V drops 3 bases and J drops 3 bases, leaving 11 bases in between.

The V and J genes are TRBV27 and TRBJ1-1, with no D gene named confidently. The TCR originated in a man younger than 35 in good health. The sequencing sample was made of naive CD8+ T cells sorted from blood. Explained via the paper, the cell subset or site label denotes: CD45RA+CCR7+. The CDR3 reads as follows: CASSLAGGDTEAFF. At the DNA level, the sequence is TGTGCCAGCAGTTTGGCAGGTGGTGACACTGAAGCTTTCTTT.